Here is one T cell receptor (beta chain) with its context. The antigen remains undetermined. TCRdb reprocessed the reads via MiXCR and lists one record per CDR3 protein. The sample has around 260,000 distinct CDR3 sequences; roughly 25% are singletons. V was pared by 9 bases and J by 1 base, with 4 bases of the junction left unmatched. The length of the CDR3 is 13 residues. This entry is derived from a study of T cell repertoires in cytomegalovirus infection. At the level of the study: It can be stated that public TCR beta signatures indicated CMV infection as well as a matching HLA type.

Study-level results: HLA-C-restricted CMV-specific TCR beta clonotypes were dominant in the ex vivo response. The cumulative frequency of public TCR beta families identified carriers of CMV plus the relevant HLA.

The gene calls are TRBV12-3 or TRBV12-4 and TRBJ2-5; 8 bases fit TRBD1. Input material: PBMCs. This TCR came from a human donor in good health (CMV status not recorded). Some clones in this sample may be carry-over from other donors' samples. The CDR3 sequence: CASGQGTQETQYF. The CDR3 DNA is TGTGCCAGTGGACAGGGCACCCAAGAGACCCAGTACTTC.